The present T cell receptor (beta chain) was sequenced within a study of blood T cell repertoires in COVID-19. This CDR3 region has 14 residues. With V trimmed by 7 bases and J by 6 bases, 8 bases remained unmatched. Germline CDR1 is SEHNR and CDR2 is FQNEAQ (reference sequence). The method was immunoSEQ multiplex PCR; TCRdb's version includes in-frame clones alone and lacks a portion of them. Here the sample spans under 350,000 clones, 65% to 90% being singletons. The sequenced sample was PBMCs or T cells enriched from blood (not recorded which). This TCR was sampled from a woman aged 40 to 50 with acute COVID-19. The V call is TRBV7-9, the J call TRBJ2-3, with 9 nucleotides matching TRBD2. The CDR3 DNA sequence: TGTGCCAGCACCGGTAGCGGGAGTACCGATACGCAGTATTTT. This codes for CASTGSGSTDTQYF.